This T cell receptor beta chain was captured by sequencing in a study of blood T cell repertoires in COVID-19. This clone was picked up one time. The identical CDR3 is also encoded by other nucleotide sequences in the sample. The table came from immunoSEQ multiplex PCR; TCRdb's copy has only in-frame clones and leaves some out. The sample lists 230,000 or so clones; about 79% were seen once. Looked up from germline, CDR1 is SGDLS and CDR2 is YYNGEE. Trimming left V 0 bases short and J 5 bases short, with 8 bases between. The CDR3 spans 14 residues. The chain carries TRBV9 and TRBJ2-2; D is perhaps TRBD1 (5 bases). This sequence was found in a man aged 40-49 years who had recovered from COVID-19. Sample: peripheral blood. CDR3 coding DNA: TGTGCCAGCAGCGTAGGAGGACAAACCGGGGAGCTGTTTTTT. Encoded protein: CASSVGGQTGELFF.